Shown below are 28 T cell receptor beta chains from a single sample sequenced in a study of lymphopenia after photon versus proton radiotherapy. Profiled with immunoSEQ multiplex PCR; TCRdb holds only in-frame clones, not every one. The sample has nearly 25,000 clones; 80% to 85% are singletons. Sequenced material: peripheral blood, taken from a patient treated with proton-based radiotherapy. These receptors were collected from a woman in her 70s with pancreatic cancer.

The chain carries TRBV12-5 and TRBJ2-2, with no clear D. The CDR3 is 14 residues long. Germline V lookup: CDR1 LGHNT, CDR2 FRNRAP. The ends were cut back, 2 bases at V and 2 bases at J, with 6 bases in the middle. This CDR3 is CASGLTSNTGELFF. CDR3 coding DNA: TGTGCTAGTGGTTTGACCTCAAACACCGGGGAGCTGTTTTTT.

CDR3 sequence: CASTPTGDYEQYF. CDR3 coding DNA: TGTGCCAGCACTCCGACAGGGGACTACGAGCAGTACTTC. The rearrangement joins TRBV28 to TRBJ2-7; 8 bases agree with TRBD1. CDR3 length equals 13 residues. The germline CDR1 and CDR2 sequences are MDHEN and SYDVKM. V lost 7 bases to trimming and J lost 3 bases; unmatched junction nucleotides: 5.

V is TRBV6-4 and J is TRBJ2-3; tentative D call: TRBD2 (6 bases). The germline gives CDR1 MRHNA, CDR2 SNTAGT. V was cut by 5 bases and J by 1 base, with 10 bases left in between. The CDR3 has 14 residues. CDR3 residues: CASSRGAGTDTQYF. In nucleotides, the CDR3 is TGTGCCAGCAGTCGCGGGGCGGGCACAGATACGCAGTATTTT.

The chain combines TRBV11-2 with TRBJ2-5, with 9 bases matching TRBD2. Germline V gives CDR1 SGHAT, CDR2 FQNNGV. V was clipped by 1 base and J by 2 bases; unmatched bases: 5. This CDR3 contains 16 residues. The CDR3 region is CASSLGLAGPQETQYF. The CDR3, as DNA: TGTGCCAGCAGCTTAGGGCTAGCGGGACCTCAAGAGACCCAGTACTTC.

V usage is TRBV19 and J usage is TRBJ1-5; D gene uncertain. The V gene's germline CDR1 is LNHDA and CDR2 SQIVND (reference sequence). V shed 0 bases and J shed 1 base, with 13 bases lying between them. This CDR3 is 17 amino acids long. The CDR3: CASSIDRRPQSNQPQHF. The CDR3 bases are TGTGCCAGTAGTATAGATCGGAGACCTCAGAGCAATCAGCCCCAGCATTTT.

The chain combines TRBV5-1 with TRBJ2-3, with 7 bases identical to TRBD2. The CDR3 is 16 amino acids. Germline CDR1 is SGHRS and CDR2 is YFSETQ. The trim removed 0 bases at V and 3 bases at J, leaving 7 bases unmatched. Here the CDR3 DNA reads TGCGCCAGCAGCTTGGCGGCGGGAGCGTCGACAGATACGCAGTATTTT. The encoded protein is CASSLAAGASTDTQYF.

The chain uses TRBV28 and TRBJ2-7; D remains ambiguous. This CDR3 region has 15 residues. Trimming removed 5 bases at V and 5 bases at J, with 19 bases between. CDR1 and CDR2 from the germline V gene are MDHEN and SYDVKM. The CDR3 region has the DNA TGTGCCAGCAGTACCATACCCTGGGGAACGAACGAGCAGTACTTC. It encodes CASSTIPWGTNEQYF.

The V call is TRBV7-2, the J call TRBJ2-1; D unresolved. The V end was cut by 5 bases, the J end by 8 bases, with 10 bases between. This CDR3 spans 12 amino acids. Germline loops: CDR1 SGHTA, CDR2 FQGNSA. In DNA form, the CDR3 reads TGTGCCAGCAGCCTGGCTAGATATGAGCAGTTCTTC. Translating gives CASSLARYEQFF.

The V and J genes are TRBV19 and TRBJ2-2; D unresolved. The CDR3 totals 15 residues. From germline, CDR1 is LNHDA and CDR2 SQIVND (reference sequence). Trimming removed 4 bases at V and 0 bases at J, with 9 bases between. The CDR3 reads CASSKPSTNTGELFF. DNA of the CDR3: TGTGCCAGTAGTAAACCTAGTACGAACACCGGGGAGCTGTTTTTT.

This clone was seen only once. This chain links TRBV7-9 with TRBJ2-1; 9 bases line up with TRBD1. V lost 2 bases to trimming and J lost 10 bases; unmatched junction nucleotides: 6. CDR1 SEHNR and CDR2 FQNEAQ come from the germline V gene (reference sequence). This CDR3 is built from 14 residues. CDR3: CASSLLDRGGEQFF. The CDR3 DNA reads as TGTGCCAGCAGCTTACTGGACAGGGGAGGAGAGCAGTTCTTC.

The V and J genes are TRBV4-3 and TRBJ2-7, with no clear D. The V end was cut by 1 base, the J end by 0 bases, with 13 bases between. Germline V CDR1 and CDR2: LGHNA, YSLEER. The CDR3 totals 16 residues. CDR3 sequence reads: CASSQGRRTASYEQYF. CDR3 nucleotides: TGCGCCAGCAGCCAAGGGCGGCGGACCGCCTCCTACGAGCAGTACTTC.

The gene calls are TRBV5-1 and TRBJ2-7, with D perhaps matching TRBD1 or TRBD2 (5 bases each). V lost 1 base, J lost 2 bases, and 10 bases lay in between. CDR1 is SGHRS, CDR2 YFSETQ, per germline. CDR3 size: 14 residues. CDR3 nucleotide sequence: TGCGCCAGCAGCTTGTTGGGGGAGACCTACGAGCAGTACTTC. It codes for CASSLLGETYEQYF.

CDR3 loop: CASSLDNPDTQYF. The CDR3 region has the DNA TGCGCCAGCAGCTTGGACAACCCAGATACGCAGTATTTT. The genes are TRBV5-1 and TRBJ2-3; D is unresolved. Between the trimmed V and J ends, which lost 0 bases and 4 bases, there was a span of 6 bases. Germline values: CDR1 SGHRS, CDR2 YFSETQ. This CDR3 has 13 residues.

The V call is TRBV4-2, the J call TRBJ2-3, with TRBD2 identical over 9 bases. CDR1 is LGHNA, CDR2 YNFKEQ, per germline. This CDR3 region has 16 residues. V lost 4 bases, J lost 2 bases, and 7 bases stayed unmatched. CDR3 DNA: TGTGCCAGCAGCCTCGTAGCGGGAGCGACCACAGATACGCAGTATTTT. It codes for CASSLVAGATTDTQYF.

The count of this clone is one. The chain joins TRBV27 to TRBJ2-3; no firm D call. Germline V gene lookup returns CDR1 MNHEY and CDR2 SMNVEV (reference sequence). V was pared by 4 bases and J by 8 bases, with 16 bases between. The CDR3 is 14 residues long. CDR3 sequence reads: CASSSPGVPVTQYF. In DNA form, the CDR3 reads TGTGCCAGCAGTTCCCCCGGAGTCCCCGTTACGCAGTATTTT.

The chain employs TRBV11-1 and TRBJ2-6; D is undetermined. Trimming took 6 bases from V and 1 from J, leaving 4 bases between them. Per the germline V gene, CDR1 is SGHAT and CDR2 is FQDESV (reference sequence). This CDR3 has 13 residues. As DNA, the CDR3 is TGTGCCAGCAGGGTTTCTGGGGCCAACGTCCTGACTTTC. Its translation: CASRVSGANVLTF.

This chain uses TRBV4-1 with TRBJ2-7; 10 bases are a match to TRBD2. Germline lookup yields CDR1 MGHRA and CDR2 YSYEKL. V lost 5 bases and J lost 0; bases outside the gene matches: 4. CDR3 length equals 15 residues. DNA of the CDR3: TGCGCCAGCAGCGGCCGGACTAGCGGCTCCTACGAGCAGTACTTC. Translated: CASSGRTSGSYEQYF.

The genes are TRBV19 and TRBJ2-1, with 12 nucleotides matching TRBD2. The germline gives CDR1 LNHDA, CDR2 SQIVND (reference sequence). The junction had 12 bases not matched to a gene; V was cut back by 5 bases and J by 7 bases. The CDR3 consists of 17 residues. CDR3 nucleotides: TGTGCCAGTAGTTCCCCCGGGACTAGCGGGCCGAGGAATGAGCAGTTCTTC. Its translation: CASSSPGTSGPRNEQFF.

This chain joins TRBV27 and TRBJ2-1, with 7 bases fitting TRBD2. CDR1 and CDR2 (germline): MNHEY, SMNVEV (reference sequence). The CDR3 runs to 14 residues. Unmatched junction bases numbered 3, after V lost 3 bases and J lost 4 bases. In DNA form, the CDR3 reads TGTGCCAGCAGTTTTGCTAGCGGTTACAATGAGCAGTTCTTC. Protein sequence: CASSFASGYNEQFF.

The chain employs TRBV6-1 and TRBJ1-1; D not certain. CDR3 length equals 12 residues. V lost 5 bases and J lost 11, with 15 bases in between. The germline gives CDR1 MNHNS, CDR2 SASEGT. The CDR3 sequence: CASSSGGFLAFF. CDR3 bases: TGTGCCAGCAGTTCGGGAGGGTTTCTCGCTTTCTTT.

The chain is built from TRBV10-3 and TRBJ1-2; possible D gene TRBD1, 5 bases. The germline gives CDR1 ENHRY, CDR2 SYGVKD. Between the trimmed V and J ends, which lost 8 bases and 0 bases, there was a span of 22 bases. The CDR3 contains 17 residues. This CDR3 reads CAIRPDGGGLANYGYTF. The CDR3 coding sequence is TGTGCCATCCGCCCCGATGGGGGGGGTTTAGCTAACTATGGCTACACCTTC.

The genes are TRBV5-4 and TRBJ2-5; D is ambiguous. CDR1 and CDR2 from the germline V gene are SGHNT and YYREEE (reference sequence). V was pared by 3 bases and J by 3 bases, with 15 bases between. This CDR3 region has 15 residues. The CDR3, as DNA: TGTGCCAGCAGCTACGGGCCGCGCGTAGAAGAGACCCAGTACTTC. Translating gives CASSYGPRVEETQYF.

The gene calls are TRBV28 and TRBJ1-5, with D possibly being TRBD1 (6 bases). From germline, CDR1 is MDHEN and CDR2 SYDVKM. This CDR3 comprises 15 residues. The V gene lost 6 bases and the J gene lost 3 bases, with 15 bases spanning the gap. The CDR3 DNA reads TGTGCCAGCAGCCTTCCGGACAGCTTCAATCAGCCCCAGCATTTT. Its protein is CASSLPDSFNQPQHF.

This clone appeared once. The V call is TRBV5-4, the J call TRBJ2-1, with 11 bases aligning to TRBD2. Germline V gene data show CDR1 as SGHNT and CDR2 as YYREEE (reference sequence). The CDR3 loop spans 14 amino acids. Trimming at V came to 4 bases and at J to 6 bases, leaving 3 bases not matched to a gene. This CDR3 reads CASSLAGGPNEQFF. Written as DNA, the CDR3 is TGTGCCAGCAGCCTAGCGGGGGGCCCCAATGAGCAGTTCTTC.

The V gene is TRBV28, the J gene TRBJ2-5, with D perhaps TRBD1 (5 bases). Germline V gene sequence: CDR1 MDHEN, CDR2 SYDVKM. The CDR3 runs to 16 residues. V was pared by 2 bases and J by 1 base, with 14 bases between. The CDR3 sequence: CASSLGGQGIQETQYF. The CDR3 DNA follows: TGTGCCAGCAGTTTAGGTGGACAAGGGATCCAAGAGACCCAGTACTTC.

This chain links TRBV15 with TRBJ2-2; the D gene is possibly TRBD2 (6 bases). Between the trimmed V and J ends, which lost 0 bases and 10 bases, there was a span of 18 bases. This CDR3 is built from 16 residues. In germline, CDR1 is LNHNV, CDR2 YYDKDF (reference sequence). Here the CDR3 reads CATSRDNSGFAMELFF. CDR3 sequence (DNA): TGTGCCACCAGCAGAGATAACAGCGGGTTTGCAATGGAGCTGTTTTTT.

CDR3 sequence reads: CAWRKPGQGLRSGGYTF. The CDR3 DNA is TGTGCCTGGAGGAAACCGGGACAGGGATTAAGATCGGGAGGCTACACCTTC. The chain uses TRBV30 and TRBJ1-2, with TRBD1 matching over 9 bases. Germline CDR1 GTSNPN, CDR2 SVGIG (reference sequence). The J segment lost 8 bases and the V segment lost 3 bases, leaving 19 bases of the junction unmatched. The CDR3 is 17 residues long. The variable domain in full, completed from reference TRBV30 and TRBJ1-2, reads SQTIHQWPATLVQPVGSPLSLECTVEGTSNPNLYWYRQAAGRGLQLLFYSVGIGQISSEVPQNLSASRPQDRQFILSSKKLLLSDSGFYLCAWRKPGQGLRSGGYTFGSGTRLTVV.

The V call is TRBV30, the J call TRBJ1-2, with D possibly being TRBD1 (6 bases). The CDR3 sequence is 14 residues long. Germline V gene sequence: CDR1 GTSNPN, CDR2 SVGIG (reference sequence). V was cut by 3 bases and J by 8 bases, with 19 bases left in between. CDR3: CAWSEDSNRGGYTF. The CDR3 DNA reads TGTGCCTGGAGCGAGGACAGCAATAGGGGGGGCTACACCTTC.